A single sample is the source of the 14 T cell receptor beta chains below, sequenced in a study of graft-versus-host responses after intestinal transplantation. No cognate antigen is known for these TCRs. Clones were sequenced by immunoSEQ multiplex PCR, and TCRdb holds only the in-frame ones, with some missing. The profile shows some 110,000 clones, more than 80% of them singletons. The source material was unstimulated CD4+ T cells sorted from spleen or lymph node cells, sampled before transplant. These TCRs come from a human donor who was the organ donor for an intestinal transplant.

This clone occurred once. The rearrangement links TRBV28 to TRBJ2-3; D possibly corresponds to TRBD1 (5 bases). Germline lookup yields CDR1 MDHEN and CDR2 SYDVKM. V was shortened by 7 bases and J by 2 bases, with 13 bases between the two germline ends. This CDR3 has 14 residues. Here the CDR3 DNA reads TGTGCCAGCAATCGGGCCAGGGACACAGATACGCAGTATTTT. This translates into CASNRARDTDTQYF.

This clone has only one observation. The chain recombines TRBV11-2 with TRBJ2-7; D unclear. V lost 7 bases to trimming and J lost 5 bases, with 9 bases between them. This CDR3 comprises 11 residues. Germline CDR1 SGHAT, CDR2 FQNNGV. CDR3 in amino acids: CASTPYDEQYF. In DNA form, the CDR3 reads TGTGCCAGCACCCCCTACGACGAGCAGTACTTC.

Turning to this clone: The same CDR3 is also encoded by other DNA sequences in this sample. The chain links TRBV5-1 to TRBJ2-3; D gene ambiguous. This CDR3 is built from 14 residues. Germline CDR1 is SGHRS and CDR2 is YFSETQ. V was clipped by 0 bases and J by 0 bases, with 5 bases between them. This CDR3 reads CASSLDTSTDTQYF. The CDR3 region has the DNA TGCGCCAGCAGCTTGGACACTAGCACAGATACGCAGTATTTT.

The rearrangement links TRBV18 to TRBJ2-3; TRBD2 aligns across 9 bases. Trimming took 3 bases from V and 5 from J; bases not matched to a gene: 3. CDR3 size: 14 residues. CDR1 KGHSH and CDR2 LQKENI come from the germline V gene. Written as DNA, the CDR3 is TGTGCCAGCTCACCCGGACTAGCGCGAGATACGCAGTATTTT. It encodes CASSPGLARDTQYF.

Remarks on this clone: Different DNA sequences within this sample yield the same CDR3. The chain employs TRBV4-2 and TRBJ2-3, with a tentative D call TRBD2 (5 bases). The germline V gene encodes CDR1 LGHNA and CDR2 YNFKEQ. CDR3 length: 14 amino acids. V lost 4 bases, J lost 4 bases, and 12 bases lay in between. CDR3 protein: CASSPAGVADTQYF. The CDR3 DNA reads TGTGCCAGCAGCCCGGCCGGGGTGGCAGATACGCAGTATTTT.

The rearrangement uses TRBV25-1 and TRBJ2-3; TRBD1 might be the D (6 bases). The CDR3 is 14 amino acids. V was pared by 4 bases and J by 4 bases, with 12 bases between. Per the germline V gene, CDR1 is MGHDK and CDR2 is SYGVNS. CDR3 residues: CASSAHREPDTQYF. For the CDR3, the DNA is TGTGCCAGCAGTGCTCACAGGGAACCAGATACGCAGTATTTT.

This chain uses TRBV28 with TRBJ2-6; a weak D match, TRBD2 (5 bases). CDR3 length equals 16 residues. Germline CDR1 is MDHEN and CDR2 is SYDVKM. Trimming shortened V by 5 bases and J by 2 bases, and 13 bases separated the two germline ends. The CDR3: CASSLFGVPGANVLTF. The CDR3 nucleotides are TGTGCCAGCAGTCTCTTCGGGGTCCCTGGGGCCAACGTCCTGACTTTC.

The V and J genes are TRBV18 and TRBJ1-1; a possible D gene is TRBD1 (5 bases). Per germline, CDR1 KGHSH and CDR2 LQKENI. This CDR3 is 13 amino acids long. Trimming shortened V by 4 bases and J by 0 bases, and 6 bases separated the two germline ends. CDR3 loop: CASSQGMNTEAFF. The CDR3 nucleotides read TGTGCCAGCTCACAGGGGATGAACACTGAAGCTTTCTTT.

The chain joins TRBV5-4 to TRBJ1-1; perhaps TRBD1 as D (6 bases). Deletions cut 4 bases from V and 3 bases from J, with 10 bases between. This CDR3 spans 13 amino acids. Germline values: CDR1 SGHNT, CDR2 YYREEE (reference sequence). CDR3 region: CASSRYRDTEAFF. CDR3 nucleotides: TGTGCCAGCAGCCGCTACAGGGACACTGAAGCTTTCTTT.

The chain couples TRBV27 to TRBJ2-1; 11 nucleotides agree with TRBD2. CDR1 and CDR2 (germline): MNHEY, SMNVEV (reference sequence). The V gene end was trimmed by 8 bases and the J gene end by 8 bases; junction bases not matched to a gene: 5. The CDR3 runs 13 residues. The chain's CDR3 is CASRLAGRDEQFF. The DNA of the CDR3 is TGTGCCAGCCGACTAGCGGGGCGGGATGAGCAGTTCTTC.

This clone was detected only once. The CDR3 bases are TGTGCCAGCAGCCGAGGGACAGGGTATACCGGGGAGCTGTTTTTT. This encodes CASSRGTGYTGELFF. The chain recombines TRBV11-1 with TRBJ2-2, with 9 bases matching TRBD1. Germline V gene sequence: CDR1 SGHAT, CDR2 FQDESV (reference sequence). The CDR3 loop spans 15 amino acids. The ends lost 5 bases at V and 5 bases at J; junction bases unmatched: 6.

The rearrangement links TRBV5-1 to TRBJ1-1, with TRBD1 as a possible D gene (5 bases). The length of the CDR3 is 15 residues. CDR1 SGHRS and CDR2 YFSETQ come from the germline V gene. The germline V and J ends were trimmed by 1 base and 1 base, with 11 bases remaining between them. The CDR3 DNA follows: TGCGCCAGCAGCTTGACCGGGACCCCGAACACTGAAGCTTTCTTT. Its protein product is CASSLTGTPNTEAFF.

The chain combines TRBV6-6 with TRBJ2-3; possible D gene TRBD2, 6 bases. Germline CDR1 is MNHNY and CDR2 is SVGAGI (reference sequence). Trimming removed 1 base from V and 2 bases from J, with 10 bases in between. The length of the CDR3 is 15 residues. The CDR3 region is CASSYWVADTDTQYF. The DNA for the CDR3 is TGTGCCAGCAGTTACTGGGTAGCGGACACAGATACGCAGTATTTT.

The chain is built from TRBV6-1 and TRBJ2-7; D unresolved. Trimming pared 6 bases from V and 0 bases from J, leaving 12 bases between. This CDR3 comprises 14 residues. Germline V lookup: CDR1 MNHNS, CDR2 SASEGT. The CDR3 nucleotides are TGTGCCAGCAGACTCGACGCCTACTCCTACGAGCAGTACTTC. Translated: CASRLDAYSYEQYF.